This T cell receptor beta chain was found in a study of T cell repertoires in cytomegalovirus infection. About the research overall: Both CMV infection and a matching HLA type were indicated by public TCR beta signatures.

The study's findings and limits: Using cumulative public TCR beta family frequency, the authors identified those who carried CMV together with the relevant HLA.

One entry per CDR3 protein results from TCRdb running MiXCR on the reads. The sample holds some 480,000 distinct CDR3 sequences; roughly a third are singletons and the top ten take about 17%. The CDR3 extends over 14 amino acids. CDR1 is MNHEY, CDR2 SVGEGT, per germline. The V and J ends lost 6 bases and 3 bases respectively, with 15 bases between them. The sample holds one count of this clonotype. No antigen is known for it. The sequencing here drew on cultured PBMCs, taken from culture after CMV antigen stimulation. This clonotype originated in a human donor in good health (CMV status not recorded). Some clones in this sample may be carry-over from other donors' samples. J is TRBJ2-7 and V is TRBV6-2 or TRBV6-3, with a tentative D call TRBD2 (5 bases). CDR3 loop: CASSSFGVIYEQYF. The CDR3 nucleotides read TGTGCCAGCAGCTCATTCGGGGTCATCTACGAGCAGTACTTC.